This T cell receptor beta chain was found in a study of OX40 agonist ivuxolimab in advanced cancers. As for the study in general: Averaging roughly 60 years in age, with a range of 23 to 79, the cohort was 80% to 90% male.

The CDR3 is made up of 14 amino acids. Trimming took off 6 bases at V and 1 base at J, with 10 bases between the two ends. CDR1 and CDR2 (germline): MDHEN, SYDVKM. Libraries were prepared by immunoSEQ multiplex PCR; TCRdb keeps only in-frame clonotypes and omits some of them. Here the sample spans about 46,000 clones, roughly 90% being singletons. Sequencing used CD4+ or CD8+ T cells sorted from blood, obtained in a trial of the OX40 agonist ivuxolimab. The chain recombines TRBV28 with TRBJ1-5; unclear D gene. The receptor was derived from an adult with an advanced solid tumor such as melanoma, head and neck, liver or kidney cancer. The DNA of the CDR3 is TGTGCCAGCAGCCTTACAGCGAGCAATCAGCCCCAGCATTTT. It specifies CASSLTASNQPQHF.